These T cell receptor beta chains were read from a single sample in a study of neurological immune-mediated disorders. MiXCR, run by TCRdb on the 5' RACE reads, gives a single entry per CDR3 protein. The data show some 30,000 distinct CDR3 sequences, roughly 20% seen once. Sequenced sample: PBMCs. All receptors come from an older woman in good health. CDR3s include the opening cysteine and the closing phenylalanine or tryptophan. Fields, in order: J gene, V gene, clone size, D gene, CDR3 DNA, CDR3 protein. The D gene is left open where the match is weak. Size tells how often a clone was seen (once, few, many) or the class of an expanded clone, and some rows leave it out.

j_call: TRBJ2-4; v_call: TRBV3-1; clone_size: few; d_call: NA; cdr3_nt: TGTGCCAGCACCCCGACGTGGTCGTCTAGGAAAAACATTCAGTACTTC; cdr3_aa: CASTPTWSSRKNIQYF
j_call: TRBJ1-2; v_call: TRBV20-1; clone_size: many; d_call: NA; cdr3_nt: TGCAGTGCTAGAGATCTGGGCTACACCTTC; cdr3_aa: CSARDLGYTF
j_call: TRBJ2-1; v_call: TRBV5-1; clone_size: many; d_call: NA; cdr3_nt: TGCGCCAGCAGCTCAATTACAGGGCCTTGGGAGCAGTTCTTC; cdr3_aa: CASSSITGPWEQFF
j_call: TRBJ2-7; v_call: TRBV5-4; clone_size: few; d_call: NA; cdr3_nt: TGTGCCAGCAGCTTGGTGAGGGGAGTAAGCTACGAGCAGTACTTC; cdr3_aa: CASSLVRGVSYEQYF
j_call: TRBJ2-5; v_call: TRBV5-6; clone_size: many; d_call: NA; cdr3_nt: TGTGCCAGCAGCCCGGCGGTCCGAGAGACCCAGTACTTC; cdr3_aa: CASSPAVRETQYF
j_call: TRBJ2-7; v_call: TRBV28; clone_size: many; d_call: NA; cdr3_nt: TGTGCCAGCAGGCGCCCGGGTTCGTTCTCCTACGAGCAGTACTTC; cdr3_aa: CASRRPGSFSYEQYF
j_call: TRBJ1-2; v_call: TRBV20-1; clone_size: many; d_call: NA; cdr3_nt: TGCAGTGCTAAAGCAATTTTGGGGGGATATGGCTACACCTTC; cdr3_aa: CSAKAILGGYGYTF
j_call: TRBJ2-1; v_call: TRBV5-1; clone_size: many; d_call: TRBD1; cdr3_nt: TGCGCCAGCAGCACGACAGGGGGCGGTACCCTTGAGCAGTTCTTC; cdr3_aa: CASSTTGGGTLEQFF
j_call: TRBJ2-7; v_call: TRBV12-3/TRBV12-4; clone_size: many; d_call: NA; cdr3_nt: TGTGCCAGCAGCCTCTCCGGGACGGACTACGAGCAGTACTTC; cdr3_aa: CASSLSGTDYEQYF
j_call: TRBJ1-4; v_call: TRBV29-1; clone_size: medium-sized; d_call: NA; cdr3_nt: TGCAGCGTCAAAGGGGTAGGGAATGAAAAACTGTTTTTT; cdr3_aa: CSVKGVGNEKLFF
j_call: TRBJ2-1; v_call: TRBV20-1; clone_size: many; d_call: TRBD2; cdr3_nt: TGCAGTGCTCGCCGGGACTACAGTAATGAGCAGTTCTTC; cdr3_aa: CSARRDYSNEQFF
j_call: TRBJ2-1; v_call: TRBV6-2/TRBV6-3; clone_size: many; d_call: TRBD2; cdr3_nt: TGTGCCAGCAGTCACGGACTAGCGGGGGGTGCCAATGAGCAGTTCTTC; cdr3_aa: CASSHGLAGGANEQFF
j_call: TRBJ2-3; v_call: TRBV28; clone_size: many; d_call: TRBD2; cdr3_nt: TGTGCCAGCAGTCTTCGAGAGGGACTAGCGGGATGGGGTGATACGCAGTATTTT; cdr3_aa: CASSLREGLAGWGDTQYF
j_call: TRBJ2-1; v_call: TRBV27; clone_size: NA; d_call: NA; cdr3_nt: TGTGCCACCAGTTTACTTGGGACCTCTTACTCCTACAATGAGCAGTTCTTC; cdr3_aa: CATSLLGTSYSYNEQFF
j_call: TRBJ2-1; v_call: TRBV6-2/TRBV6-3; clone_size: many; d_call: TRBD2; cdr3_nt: TGTGCCAGCAGCGAGCGGGGGGTCCTGGGGGAGCAGTTCTTC; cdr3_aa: CASSERGVLGEQFF
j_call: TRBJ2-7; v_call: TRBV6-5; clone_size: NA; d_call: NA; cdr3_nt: TGTGCCAGCAGTTATGACCAGGGGACCTACGAGCAGTACTTC; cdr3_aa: CASSYDQGTYEQYF
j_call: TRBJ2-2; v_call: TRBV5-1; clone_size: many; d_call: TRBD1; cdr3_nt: TGCGCCAGCAGCGAGTACAGGGGAAACACCGGGGAGCTGTTTTTT; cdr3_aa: CASSEYRGNTGELFF
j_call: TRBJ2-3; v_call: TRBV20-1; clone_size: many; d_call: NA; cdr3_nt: TGCAGTGCTTTAAGCACAGATACGCAGTATTTT; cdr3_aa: CSALSTDTQYF
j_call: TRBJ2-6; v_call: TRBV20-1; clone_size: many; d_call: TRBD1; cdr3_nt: TGCAGTGCTAGAGTGACAGGGGCTGGGGCCAACGTCCTGACTTTC; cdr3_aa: CSARVTGAGANVLTF
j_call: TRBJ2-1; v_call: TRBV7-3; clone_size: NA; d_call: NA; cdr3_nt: TGTGCCAGCAGCTTAAGCAGGGCTAATGAGCAGTTCTTC; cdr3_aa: CASSLSRANEQFF
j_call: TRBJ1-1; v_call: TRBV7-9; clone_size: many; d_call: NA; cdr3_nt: TGTGCCAGCAGCCTCGACATGAACACTGAAGCTTTCTTT; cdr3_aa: CASSLDMNTEAFF
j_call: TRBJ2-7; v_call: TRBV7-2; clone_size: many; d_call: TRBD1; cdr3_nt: TGTGCCAGCAGCTCCGGGACAGGGGTCAACGAGCAGTACTTC; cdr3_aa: CASSSGTGVNEQYF
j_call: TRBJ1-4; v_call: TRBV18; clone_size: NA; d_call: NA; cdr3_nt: TGTGCCAGCTCACCTGCTAGGGGGAGTGAAAAACTGTTTTTT; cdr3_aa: CASSPARGSEKLFF
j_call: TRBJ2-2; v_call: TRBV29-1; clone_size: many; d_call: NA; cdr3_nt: TGCAGCGCGTACGGTTCCGGGGAGCTGTTTTTT; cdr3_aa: CSAYGSGELFF
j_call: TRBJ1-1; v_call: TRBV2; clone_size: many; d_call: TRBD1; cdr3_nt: TGTGCCAGCAGTGTAGGGGACAGGCGAAACACTGAAGCTTTCTTT; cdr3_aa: CASSVGDRRNTEAFF
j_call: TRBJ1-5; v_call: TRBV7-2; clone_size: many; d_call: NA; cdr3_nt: TGTGCCAGCAGCGGACGACAGAAGCGGCATTTT; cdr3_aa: CASSGRQKRHF
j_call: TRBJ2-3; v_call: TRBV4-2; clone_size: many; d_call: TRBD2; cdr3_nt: TGTGCCAGCAGCCAAGTGGAGCGGCGGGGGGCCCCAGATACGCAGTATTTT; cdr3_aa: CASSQVERRGAPDTQYF
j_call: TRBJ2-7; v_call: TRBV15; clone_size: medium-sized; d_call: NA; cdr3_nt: TGTGCCACCAGCATAGGACGGCTAGGCAACGAGCAGTACTTC; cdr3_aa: CATSIGRLGNEQYF
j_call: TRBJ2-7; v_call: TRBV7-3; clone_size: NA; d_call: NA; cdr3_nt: TGTGCCAGCAGCGCATCCATGGGGACGCACTCCTACGAGCAGTACTTC; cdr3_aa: CASSASMGTHSYEQYF
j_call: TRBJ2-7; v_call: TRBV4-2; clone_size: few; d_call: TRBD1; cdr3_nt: TGTGCCAGCAGCCATAGTGGGACAGGGTTACAGAACTACGAGCAGTACTTC; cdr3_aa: CASSHSGTGLQNYEQYF
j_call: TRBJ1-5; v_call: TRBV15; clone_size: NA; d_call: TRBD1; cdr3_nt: TGTGCCACCAGCAGAGGACAGGGTAGCAATCAGCCCCAGCATTTT; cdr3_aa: CATSRGQGSNQPQHF
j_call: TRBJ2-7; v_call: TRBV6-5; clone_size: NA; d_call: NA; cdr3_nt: TGTGCCAGCAGTCAGCCAGGATCCTCCTACGAGCTGTACTTC; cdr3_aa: CASSQPGSSYELYF
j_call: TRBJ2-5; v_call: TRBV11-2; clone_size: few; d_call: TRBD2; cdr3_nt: TGTGCCAGCAGTATGATAGCGGGAGCGAATCAAGAGACCCAGTACTTC; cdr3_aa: CASSMIAGANQETQYF
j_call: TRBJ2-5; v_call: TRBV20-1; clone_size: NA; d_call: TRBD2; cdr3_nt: TGCAGTACATATAGCGGGAGTATAGAGACCCAGTACTTC; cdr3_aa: CSTYSGSIETQYF
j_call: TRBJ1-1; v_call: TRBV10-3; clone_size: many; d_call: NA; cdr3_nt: TGTGCCATCAGGTCCCCAGGGGCTACTGAAGCTTTCTTT; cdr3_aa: CAIRSPGATEAFF
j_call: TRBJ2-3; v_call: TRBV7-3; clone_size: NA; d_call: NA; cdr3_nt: TGTGCCAGCAGCCCCCGGACTTACACAGATACGCAGTATTTT; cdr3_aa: CASSPRTYTDTQYF
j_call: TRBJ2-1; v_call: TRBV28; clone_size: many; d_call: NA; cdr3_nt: TGTGCCAGCAGTCCTCCCTACAATGAGCAGTTCTTC; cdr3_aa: CASSPPYNEQFF
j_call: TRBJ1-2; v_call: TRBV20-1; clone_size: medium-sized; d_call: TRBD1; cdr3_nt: TGCAGTGCTAGAGATCGGCTCAGGGGGGGAAGGGGCTACACCTTC; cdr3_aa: CSARDRLRGGRGYTF
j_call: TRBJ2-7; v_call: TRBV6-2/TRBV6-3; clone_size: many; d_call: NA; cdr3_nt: TGTGCCAGCAGTTACTCGCCGGACACTACCTACGAGCAGTACTTC; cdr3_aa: CASSYSPDTTYEQYF
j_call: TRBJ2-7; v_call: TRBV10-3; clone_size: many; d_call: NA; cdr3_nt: TGTGCCATCAGTGAGAATCACGAGCAGTACTTC; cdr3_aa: CAISENHEQYF